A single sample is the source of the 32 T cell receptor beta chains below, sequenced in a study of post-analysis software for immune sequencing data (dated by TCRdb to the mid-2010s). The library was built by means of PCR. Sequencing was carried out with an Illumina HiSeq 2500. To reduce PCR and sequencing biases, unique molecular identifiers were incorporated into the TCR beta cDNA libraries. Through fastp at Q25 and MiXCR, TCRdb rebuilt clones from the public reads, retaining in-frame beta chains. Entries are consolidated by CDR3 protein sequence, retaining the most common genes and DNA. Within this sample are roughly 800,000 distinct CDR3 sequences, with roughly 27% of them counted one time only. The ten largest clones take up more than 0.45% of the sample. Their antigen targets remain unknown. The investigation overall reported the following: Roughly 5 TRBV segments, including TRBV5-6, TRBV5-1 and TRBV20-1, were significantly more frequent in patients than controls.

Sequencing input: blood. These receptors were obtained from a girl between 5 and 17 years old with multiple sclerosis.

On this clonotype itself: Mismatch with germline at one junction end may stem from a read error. CDR3 residues: CTSSLDWAQVGTHYEQYF. The DNA for the CDR3 is TGTACCAGCAGCTTAGATTGGGCGCAGGTCGGGACACACTACGAGCAGTACTTC. V and J are TRBV7-9 and TRBJ2-7, with D maybe TRBD1 (6 bases). The CDR3 sequence is 18 residues long. CDR1 is SEHNR, CDR2 FQNEAQ, per germline (reference sequence).

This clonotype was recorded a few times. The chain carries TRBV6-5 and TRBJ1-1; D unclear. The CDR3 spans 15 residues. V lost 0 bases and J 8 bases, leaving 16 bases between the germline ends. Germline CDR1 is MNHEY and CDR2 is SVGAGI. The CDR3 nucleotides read TGTGCCAGCAGTTACTCCCACGACACCGCCTTAGAAGCTTTCTTT. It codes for CASSYSHDTALEAFF.

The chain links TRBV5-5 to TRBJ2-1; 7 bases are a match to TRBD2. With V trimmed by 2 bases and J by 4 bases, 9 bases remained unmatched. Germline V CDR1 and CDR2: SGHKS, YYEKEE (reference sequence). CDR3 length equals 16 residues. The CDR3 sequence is CASSFAGRTSYNEQFF. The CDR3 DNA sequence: TGTGCCAGCAGCTTTGCGGGAAGGACTAGTTACAATGAGCAGTTCTTC.

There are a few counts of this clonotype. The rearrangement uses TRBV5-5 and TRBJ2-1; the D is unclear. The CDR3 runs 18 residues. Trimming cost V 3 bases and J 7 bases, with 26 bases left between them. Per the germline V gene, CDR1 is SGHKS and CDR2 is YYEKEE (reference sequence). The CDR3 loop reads CASSSIQTDRPFWNEQFF. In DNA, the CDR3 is TGTGCCAGCAGCTCCATCCAGACCGACCGTCCATTCTGGAATGAGCAGTTCTTC.

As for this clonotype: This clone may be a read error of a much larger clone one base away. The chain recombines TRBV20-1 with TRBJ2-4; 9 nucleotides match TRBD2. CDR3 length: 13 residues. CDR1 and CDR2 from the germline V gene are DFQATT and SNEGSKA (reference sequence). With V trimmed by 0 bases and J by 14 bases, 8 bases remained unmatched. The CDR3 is CSARDKASGNEYF. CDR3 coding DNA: TGCAGTGCTAGAGATAAGGCTAGCGGGAATGAGTACTTC.

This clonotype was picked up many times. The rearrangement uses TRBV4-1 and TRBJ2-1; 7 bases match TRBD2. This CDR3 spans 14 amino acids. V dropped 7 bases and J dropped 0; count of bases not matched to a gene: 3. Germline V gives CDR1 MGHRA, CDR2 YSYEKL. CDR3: CASTSGNSYNEQFF. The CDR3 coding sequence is TGCGCCAGCACTAGCGGCAACTCCTACAATGAGCAGTTCTTC.

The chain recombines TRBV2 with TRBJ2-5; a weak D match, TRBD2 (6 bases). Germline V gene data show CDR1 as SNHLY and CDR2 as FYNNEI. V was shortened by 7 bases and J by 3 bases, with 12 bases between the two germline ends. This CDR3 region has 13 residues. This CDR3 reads CASIRGLEETQYF. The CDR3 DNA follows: TGTGCCAGCATCCGGGGACTTGAAGAGACCCAGTACTTC.

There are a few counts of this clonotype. The CDR3 bases are TGCAGTGCTAGAGACCCCAAATCGACTAGCGGGAGGGACAATGAGCAGTTCTTC. It is translated as CSARDPKSTSGRDNEQFF. The chain recombines TRBV20-1 with TRBJ2-1, with 14 positions matching TRBD2. The CDR3 has 18 amino acids. Trimming at V came to 0 bases and at J to 5 bases, leaving 9 bases not matched to a gene. CDR1 is DFQATT and CDR2 is SNEGSKA in the germline V gene (reference sequence).

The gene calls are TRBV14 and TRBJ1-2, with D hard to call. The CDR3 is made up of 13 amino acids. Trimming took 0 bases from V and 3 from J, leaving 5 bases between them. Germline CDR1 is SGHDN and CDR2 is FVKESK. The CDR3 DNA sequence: TGTGCCAGCAGCCAAGAAGGGTACTATGGCTACACCTTC. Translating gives CASSQEGYYGYTF. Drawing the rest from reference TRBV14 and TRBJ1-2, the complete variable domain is EAGVTQFPSHSVIEKGQTVTLRCDPISGHDNLYWYRRVMGKEIKFLLHFVKESKQDESGMPNNRFLAERTGGTYSTLKVQPAELEDSGVYFCASSQEGYYGYTFGSGTRLTVV.

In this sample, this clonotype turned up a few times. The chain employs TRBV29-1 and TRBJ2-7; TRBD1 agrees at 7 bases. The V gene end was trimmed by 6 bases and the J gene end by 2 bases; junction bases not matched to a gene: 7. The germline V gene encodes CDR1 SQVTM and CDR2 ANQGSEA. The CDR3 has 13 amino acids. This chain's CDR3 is CSVAKGQAYEQYF. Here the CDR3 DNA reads TGCAGCGTGGCCAAAGGACAGGCCTACGAGCAGTACTTC.

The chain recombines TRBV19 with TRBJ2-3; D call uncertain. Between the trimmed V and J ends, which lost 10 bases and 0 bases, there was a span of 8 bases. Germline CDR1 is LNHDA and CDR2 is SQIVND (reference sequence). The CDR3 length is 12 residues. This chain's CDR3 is CAIKTSTDTQYF. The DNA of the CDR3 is TGTGCCATTAAGACTAGCACAGATACGCAGTATTTT.

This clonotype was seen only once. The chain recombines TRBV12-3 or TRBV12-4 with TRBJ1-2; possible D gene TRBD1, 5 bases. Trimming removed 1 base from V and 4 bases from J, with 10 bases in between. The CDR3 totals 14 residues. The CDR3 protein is CASSLDRRGYGYTF. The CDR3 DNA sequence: TGTGCCAGCAGTTTAGACAGGCGCGGCTATGGCTACACCTTC.

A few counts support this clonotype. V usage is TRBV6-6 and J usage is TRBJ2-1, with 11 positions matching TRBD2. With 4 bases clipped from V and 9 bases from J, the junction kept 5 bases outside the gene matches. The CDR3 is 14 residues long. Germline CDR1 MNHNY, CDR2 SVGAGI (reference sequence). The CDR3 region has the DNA TGTGCCAGCAGTTCTAGCGGGAGGAGGGGTGAGCAGTTCTTC. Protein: CASSSSGRRGEQFF.

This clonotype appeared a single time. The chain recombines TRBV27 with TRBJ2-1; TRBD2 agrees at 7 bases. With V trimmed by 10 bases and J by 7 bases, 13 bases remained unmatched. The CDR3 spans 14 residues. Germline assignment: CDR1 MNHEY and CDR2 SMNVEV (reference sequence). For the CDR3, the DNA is TGTGCCACCTTAGGACTAGGACCGGGAAATGAGCAGTTCTTC. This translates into CATLGLGPGNEQFF.

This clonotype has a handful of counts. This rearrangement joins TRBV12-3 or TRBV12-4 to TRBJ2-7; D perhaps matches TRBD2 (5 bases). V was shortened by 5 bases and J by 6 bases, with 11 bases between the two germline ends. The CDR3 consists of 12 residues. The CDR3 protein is CASSPRAGEQYF. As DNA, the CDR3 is TGTGCCAGCAGTCCGAGGGCGGGCGAGCAGTACTTC.

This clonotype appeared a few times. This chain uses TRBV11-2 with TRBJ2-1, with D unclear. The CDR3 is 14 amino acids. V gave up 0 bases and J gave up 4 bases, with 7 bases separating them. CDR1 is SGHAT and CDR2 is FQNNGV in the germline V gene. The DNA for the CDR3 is TGTGCCAGCAGCTTAGAGCACAGTTACAATGAGCAGTTCTTC. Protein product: CASSLEHSYNEQFF.

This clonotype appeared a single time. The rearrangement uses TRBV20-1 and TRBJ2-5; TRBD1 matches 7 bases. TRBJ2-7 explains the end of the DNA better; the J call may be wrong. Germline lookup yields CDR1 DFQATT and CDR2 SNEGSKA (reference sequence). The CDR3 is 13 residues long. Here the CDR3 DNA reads TGCAGTGCTAGGGGACAGTTAGCCTACGAGCAGTACTTC. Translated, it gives CSARGQLAYEQYF.

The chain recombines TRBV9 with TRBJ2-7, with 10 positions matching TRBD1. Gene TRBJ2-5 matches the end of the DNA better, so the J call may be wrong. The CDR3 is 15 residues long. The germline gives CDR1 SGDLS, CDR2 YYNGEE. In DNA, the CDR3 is TGTGCCAGCAGCGCCTCGGGACAGGGGCGGGAGACCCAGTACTTC. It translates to CASSASGQGRETQYF.

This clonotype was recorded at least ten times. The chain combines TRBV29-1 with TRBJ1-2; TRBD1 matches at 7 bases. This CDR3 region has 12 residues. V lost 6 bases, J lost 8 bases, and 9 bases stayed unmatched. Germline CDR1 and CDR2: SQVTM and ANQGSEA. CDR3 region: CSVVDRSEGYTF. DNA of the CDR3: TGCAGCGTCGTGGACAGGTCGGAGGGCTACACCTTC. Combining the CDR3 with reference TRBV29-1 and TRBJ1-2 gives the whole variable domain SAVISQKPSRDICQRGTSLTIQCQVDSQVTMMFWYRQQPGQSLTLIATANQGSEATYESGFVIDKFPISRPNLTFSTLTVSNMSPEDSSIYLCSVVDRSEGYTFGSGTRLTVV.

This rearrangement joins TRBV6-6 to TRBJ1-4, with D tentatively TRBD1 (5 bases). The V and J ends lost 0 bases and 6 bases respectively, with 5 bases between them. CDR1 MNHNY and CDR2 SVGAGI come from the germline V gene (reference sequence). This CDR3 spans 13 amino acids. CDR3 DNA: TGTGCCAGCAGTTACTCGACAGATGAAAAACTGTTTTTT. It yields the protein CASSYSTDEKLFF.

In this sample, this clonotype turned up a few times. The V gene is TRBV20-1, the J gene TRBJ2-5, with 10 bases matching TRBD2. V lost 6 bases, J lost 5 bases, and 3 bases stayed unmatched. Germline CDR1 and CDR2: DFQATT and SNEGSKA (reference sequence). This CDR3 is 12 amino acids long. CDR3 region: CSASSGSETQYF. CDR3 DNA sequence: TGCAGTGCCTCTAGCGGGAGTGAGACCCAGTACTTC.

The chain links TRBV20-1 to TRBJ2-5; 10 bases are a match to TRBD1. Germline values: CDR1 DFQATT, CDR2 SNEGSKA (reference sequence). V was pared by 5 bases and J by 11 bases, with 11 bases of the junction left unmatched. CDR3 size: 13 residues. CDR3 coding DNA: TGCAGTGCTTCGGGACAGGGGATGCGGGAGCAGTACTTC. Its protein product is CSASGQGMREQYF.

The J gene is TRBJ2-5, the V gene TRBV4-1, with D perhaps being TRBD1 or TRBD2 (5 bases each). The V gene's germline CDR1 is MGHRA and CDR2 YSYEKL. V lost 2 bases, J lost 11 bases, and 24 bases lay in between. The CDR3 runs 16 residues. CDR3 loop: CASSQPPRGVSNEQYF. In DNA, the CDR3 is TGCGCCAGCAGCCAACCACCTAGGGGAGTTTCGAATGAGCAGTACTTC.

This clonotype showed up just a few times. The CDR3 region has the DNA TGCGCCAGCAGCCAAGACCCCAACAGGGGAGGCTCCTACGAGCAGTACTTC. Amino acids: CASSQDPNRGGSYEQYF. V and J are TRBV4-3 and TRBJ2-7; D perhaps matches TRBD1 (7 bases). CDR3 length: 17 amino acids. The V end lost 0 bases, the J end lost 0 bases, and 15 bases lay between the germline ends. Germline CDR1 and CDR2: LGHNA and YSLEER.

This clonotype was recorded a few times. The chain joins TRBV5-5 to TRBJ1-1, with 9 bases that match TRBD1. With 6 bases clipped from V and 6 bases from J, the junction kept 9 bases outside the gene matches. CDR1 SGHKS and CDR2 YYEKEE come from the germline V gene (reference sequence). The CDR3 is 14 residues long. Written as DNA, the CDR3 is TGTGCCAGCACCCGAGATAGGACAGGGGCTGAAGCTTTCTTT. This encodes CASTRDRTGAEAFF.

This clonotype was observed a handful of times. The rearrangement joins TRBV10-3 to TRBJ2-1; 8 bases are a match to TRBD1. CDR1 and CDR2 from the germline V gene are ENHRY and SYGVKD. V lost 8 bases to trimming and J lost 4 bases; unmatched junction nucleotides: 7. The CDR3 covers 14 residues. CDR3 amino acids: CAIGARTGYNEQFF. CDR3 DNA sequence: TGTGCCATCGGGGCAAGGACAGGGTACAATGAGCAGTTCTTC.

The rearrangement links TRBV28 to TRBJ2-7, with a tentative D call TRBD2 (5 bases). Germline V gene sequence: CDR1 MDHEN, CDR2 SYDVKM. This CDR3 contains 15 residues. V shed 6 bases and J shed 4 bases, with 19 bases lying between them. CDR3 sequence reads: CASSRGWSGLYEQYF. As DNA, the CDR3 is TGTGCCAGCAGCCGCGGTTGGAGCGGTCTATACGAGCAGTACTTC.

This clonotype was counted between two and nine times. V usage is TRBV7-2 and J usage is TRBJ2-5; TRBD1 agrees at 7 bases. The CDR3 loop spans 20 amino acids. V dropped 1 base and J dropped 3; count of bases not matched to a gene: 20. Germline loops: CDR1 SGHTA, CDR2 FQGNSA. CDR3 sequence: CASSLVLGGWFRPGEETQYF. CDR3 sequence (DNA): TGTGCCAGCAGCTTAGTTTTAGGGGGCTGGTTTCGTCCAGGGGAAGAGACCCAGTACTTC.

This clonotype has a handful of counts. The CDR3 spells CATLNRTGNYGYTF. The CDR3 nucleotides are TGTGCCACCCTTAATCGGACAGGGAACTATGGCTACACCTTC. V usage is TRBV12-3 or TRBV12-4 and J usage is TRBJ1-2, with 8 bases that match TRBD1. The CDR3 sequence is 14 residues long. With V trimmed by 10 bases and J by 2 bases, 9 bases remained unmatched.

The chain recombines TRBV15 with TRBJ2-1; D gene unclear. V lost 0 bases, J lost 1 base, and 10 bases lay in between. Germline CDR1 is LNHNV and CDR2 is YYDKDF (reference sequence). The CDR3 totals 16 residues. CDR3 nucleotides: TGTGCCACCAGCAGAGACCCGCGGCGGTCCTACAATGAGCAGTTCTTC. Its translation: CATSRDPRRSYNEQFF.

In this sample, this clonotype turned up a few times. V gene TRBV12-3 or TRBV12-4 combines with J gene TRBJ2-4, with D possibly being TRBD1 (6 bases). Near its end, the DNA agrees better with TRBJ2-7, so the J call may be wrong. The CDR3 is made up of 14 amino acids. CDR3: CASSSQQGSDEQYF. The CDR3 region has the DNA TGTGCCAGCAGTTCCCAACAGGGTTCGGACGAGCAGTACTTC.

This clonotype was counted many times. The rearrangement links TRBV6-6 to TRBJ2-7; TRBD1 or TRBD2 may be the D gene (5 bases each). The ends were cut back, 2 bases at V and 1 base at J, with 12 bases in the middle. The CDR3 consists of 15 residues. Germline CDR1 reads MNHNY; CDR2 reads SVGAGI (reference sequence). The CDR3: CASSYGWGGSYEQYF. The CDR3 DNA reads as TGTGCCAGCAGTTACGGTTGGGGCGGGTCCTACGAGCAGTACTTC.